What follows are 27 T cell receptor beta chains derived from one specimen sequenced in a study of identical twins. TCRdb used MiXCR to reprocess the 5' RACE reads, holding one entry per CDR3 protein. Altogether under 250,000 distinct CDR3 sequences are present, 10% to 15% being singletons, with the ten largest covering 3.5% to 5%. This sample also appeared in a second study, on yellow fever vaccine responses in identical twins.

What was sequenced was memory (CD45RO+) T cells sorted from blood. All receptors derive from a woman aged 18-29 years in good health.

The chain employs TRBV7-8 and TRBJ2-5; the match to TRBD1 covers 10 bases. From germline, CDR1 is SGHVS and CDR2 FQNEAQ. This CDR3 region has 17 residues. Trimming took 5 bases from V and 5 from J; bases not matched to a gene: 14. CDR3 in amino acids: CASSQGDRGSGYETQYF. The CDR3 DNA reads TGTGCCAGCAGCCAGGGGGACAGGGGCAGTGGGTACGAGACCCAGTACTTC.

Details on this clonotype: It is unclear where the CDR3 begins or ends on the DNA, so no DNA is shown, and the CDR3 is as TCRdb lists it. The chain couples TRBV2 to TRBJ2-3; TRBD1, the table's D call, was not compared with the DNA. Inclusive of both ends, the CDR3 amounts to 19 amino acids. Germline-derived CDR1 and CDR2 are SNHLY and FYNNEI. CDR3 protein: CTSSLVMGADNPGTDTQYF.

The CDR3 reads CASSLVRINQPQHF. In nucleotides, the CDR3 is TGTGCCAGCAGCTTAGTTAGGATCAATCAGCCCCAGCATTTT. The rearrangement uses TRBV7-2 and TRBJ1-5, with no clear D. The CDR3 is made up of 14 amino acids. CDR1 and CDR2 from the germline V gene are SGHTA and FQGNSA. Trimming pared 1 base from V and 3 bases from J, leaving 7 bases between. The full variable domain, in which reference TRBV7-2 and TRBJ1-5 provide the parts outside the CDR3, is GAGVSQSPSNKVTEKGKDVELRCDPISGHTALYWYRQSLGQGLEFLIYFQGNSAPDKSGLPSDRFSAERTGGSVSTLTIQRTQQEDSAVYLCASSLVRINQPQHFGDGTRLSIL.

The chain uses TRBV18 and TRBJ2-5; 12 nucleotides align to TRBD1. The CDR3 has 18 amino acids. V was pared by 9 bases and J by 1 base, with 15 bases of the junction left unmatched. The germline V gene encodes CDR1 KGHSH and CDR2 LQKENI. CDR3 loop: CARSAGTGGEKLQETQYF. For the CDR3, the DNA is TGTGCCAGATCAGCCGGGACAGGGGGCGAAAAACTCCAAGAGACCCAGTACTTC.

This clonotype was picked up a small number of times. The gene calls are TRBV12-3 or TRBV12-4 and TRBJ2-1, with TRBD2 matching over 9 bases. Trimming took 6 bases from V and 16 from J; bases not matched to a gene: 7. This CDR3 contains 11 residues. DNA of the CDR3: TGTGCCAGCAGCCTCGGACTAGCGTGCTTCTTC. It specifies CASSLGLACFF.

The rearrangement links TRBV7-2 to TRBJ1-1; no clear D. V was pared by 4 bases and J by 7 bases, with 7 bases between. This CDR3 has 11 amino acids. Looked up from germline, CDR1 is SGHTA and CDR2 is FQGNSA. CDR3 sequence: CASSWKDEAFF. The CDR3 DNA reads TGTGCCAGCAGCTGGAAAGATGAAGCTTTCTTT.

The gene calls are TRBV5-1 and TRBJ2-2, with D perhaps TRBD1 (5 bases). This CDR3 is 15 amino acids long. Germline V gene lookup returns CDR1 SGHRS and CDR2 YFSETQ. Between the trimmed V and J ends, which lost 2 bases and 0 bases, there was a span of 8 bases. The chain's CDR3 is CASSFLTANTGELFF. CDR3 in DNA: TGCGCCAGCAGCTTTCTGACAGCGAACACCGGGGAGCTGTTTTTT. Variable domain in full (rest from reference TRBV5-1 and TRBJ2-2): KAGVTQTPRYLIKTRGQQVTLSCSPISGHRSVSWYQQTPGQGLQFLFEYFSETQRNKGNFPGRFSGRQFSNSRSEMNVSTLELGDSALYLCASSFLTANTGELFFGEGSRLTVL.

This clonotype was counted a few times. The chain carries TRBV11-2 and TRBJ2-5; TRBD1 matches at 9 bases. Germline V gene lookup returns CDR1 SGHAT and CDR2 FQNNGV. V was pared by 1 base and J by 2 bases, with 8 bases of the junction left unmatched. The CDR3 extends over 17 amino acids. CDR3 sequence: CASSLGGQGAGQETQYF. CDR3 coding DNA: TGTGCCAGCAGCTTAGGGGGACAGGGAGCGGGGCAAGAGACCCAGTACTTC. Filled out from reference TRBV11-2 and TRBJ2-5, the complete variable domain reads EAGVAQSPRYKIIEKRQSVAFWCNPISGHATLYWYQQILGQGPKLLIQFQNNGVVDDSQLPKDRFSAERLKGVDSTLKIQPAKLEDSAVYLCASSLGGQGAGQETQYFGPGTRLLVL.

This clonotype was found many times. The J gene is TRBJ1-3, the V gene TRBV20-1; D gene uncertain. This CDR3 has 14 amino acids. With 6 bases removed from V and 0 bases from J, the gap between germline ends came to 12 bases. Per germline, CDR1 DFQATT and CDR2 SNEGSKA (reference sequence). The CDR3, as DNA: TGCAGTGCCCAAGCAGGCGTCTCTGGAAACACCATATATTTT. Its translation is CSAQAGVSGNTIYF.

This clonotype was counted only a few times. The V call is TRBV4-2, the J call TRBJ2-2; D might be TRBD1 (6 bases). CDR1 and CDR2 (germline): LGHNA, YNFKEQ. This CDR3 has 16 residues. V was shortened by 4 bases and J by 4 bases, with 16 bases between the two germline ends. The CDR3 DNA reads TGTGCCAGCAGCCGTACACAGGGCGGCGGCACCGGGGAGCTGTTTTTT. It codes for CASSRTQGGGTGELFF.

This clonotype was detected ten times or more. V is TRBV15 and J is TRBJ2-7; tentatively, D is TRBD2 (6 bases). The CDR3 runs to 13 residues. V shed 9 bases and J shed 1 base, with 13 bases lying between them. Germline CDR1 LNHNV, CDR2 YYDKDF (reference sequence). The CDR3 loop reads CATSLRGSYEQYF. The CDR3 coding sequence is TGTGCCACGAGCTTGCGGGGTTCCTACGAGCAGTACTTC.

This clonotype was seen ten or more times. This chain links TRBV29-1 with TRBJ2-2, with TRBD1 as a possible D gene (6 bases). V shed 8 bases and J shed 3 bases, with 13 bases lying between them. CDR3 length equals 13 residues. Germline CDR1 is SQVTM and CDR2 is ANQGSEA. The DNA of the CDR3 is TGCAGCATGGGACATGGAGACACCGGGGAGCTGTTTTTT. Translation gives CSMGHGDTGELFF.

This chain joins TRBV2 and TRBJ2-1; 7 bases agree with TRBD2. With V trimmed by 6 bases and J by 8 bases, 7 bases remained unmatched. Germline CDR1 is SNHLY and CDR2 is FYNNEI. The CDR3 totals 13 residues. The CDR3 DNA reads as TGTGCCAGCAGCCGCGGACTAGTCGATGAGCAGTTCTTC. Its protein is CASSRGLVDEQFF.

The chain recombines TRBV7-2 with TRBJ2-7; 7 bases fit TRBD2. This CDR3 contains 14 residues. CDR1 SGHTA and CDR2 FQGNSA come from the germline V gene. Losses at the gene ends were 5 bases for V and 0 bases for J; bases not matched to a gene: 4. The CDR3 is CASSNGGSSYEQYF. CDR3 in DNA: TGTGCCAGCAGCAACGGGGGGTCCTCCTACGAGCAGTACTTC.

This clonotype showed up just a few times. V and J are TRBV27 and TRBJ2-2, with 9 nucleotides matching TRBD1. The CDR3 has 16 residues. Trimming removed 6 bases from V and 6 bases from J; junction bases left unmatched: 11. CDR1 is MNHEY, CDR2 SMNVEV, per germline (reference sequence). The chain's CDR3 is CASRPNPGQGSGELFF. In DNA, the CDR3 is TGTGCCAGCAGACCAAATCCGGGACAGGGCTCCGGGGAGCTGTTTTTT.

The chain is built from TRBV4-1 and TRBJ2-1; D possibly corresponds to TRBD1 (5 bases). V gave up 3 bases and J gave up 10 bases, with 10 bases separating them. The germline gives CDR1 MGHRA, CDR2 YSYEKL. This CDR3 contains 12 residues. This CDR3 reads CASSHPKGEQFF. DNA for the CDR3: TGCGCCAGCAGCCACCCAAAGGGGGAGCAGTTCTTC.

The chain is built from TRBV5-1 and TRBJ1-3; D call uncertain. The CDR3 consists of 12 residues. CDR1 and CDR2 from the germline V gene are SGHRS and YFSETQ. V lost 4 bases and J 1 base, leaving 3 bases between the germline ends. CDR3: CASSESGNTIYF. The CDR3 nucleotides are TGCGCCAGCAGCGAATCTGGAAACACCATATATTTT.

Turning to this clonotype: A much bigger clone sits one base away, suggesting this may be a read error. The chain carries TRBV12-3 or TRBV12-4 and TRBJ2-2; TRBD2 matches at 9 bases. Germline trimming cut 8 bases from V and 4 bases from J; bases unmatched to any gene: 8. The CDR3 spans 15 residues. This chain's CDR3 is CASCETSGGTGELFF. The DNA for the CDR3 is TGTGCCAGCTGTGAGACTAGCGGTGGCACCGGGGAGCTGTTTTTT.

A note on this clonotype: The junction departs from germline at one end; a sequencing error may be responsible. J is TRBJ2-7 and V is TRBV25-1; D may match TRBD1 or TRBD2 (5 bases each). CDR3 length: 15 amino acids. Germline V gives CDR1 MGHDK, CDR2 SYGVNS. The CDR3 spells CASRELGPSSYEQYF. CDR3 DNA: TGTGCCAGCAGGGAATTGGGACCGTCGTCCTACGAGCAGTACTTC.

V usage is TRBV6-1 and J usage is TRBJ1-2; D is ambiguous. V lost 0 bases to trimming and J lost 13 bases, with 15 bases between them. The CDR3 covers 13 residues. In germline, CDR1 is MNHNS, CDR2 SASEGT. CDR3 protein: CASSEALGRDPTF. The CDR3, as DNA: TGTGCCAGCAGTGAAGCGCTTGGGCGGGATCCCACCTTC.

This clonotype turned up a few times. The V gene is TRBV10-2, the J gene TRBJ2-1; D is tentatively TRBD1 or TRBD2 (5 bases each). Germline loops: CDR1 WSHSY, CDR2 SAAADI. This CDR3 region has 14 residues. V shed 10 bases and J shed 9 bases, with 22 bases lying between them. The CDR3 DNA follows: TGCGCCACCGATAGGGACCCTCCGTACCCTGAGCAGTTCTTC. This encodes CATDRDPPYPEQFF.

This clonotype was picked up a small number of times. The genes are TRBV6-2 or TRBV6-3 and TRBJ2-1; D gene unclear. Germline V CDR1 and CDR2: MNHEY, SVGEGT. V lost 5 bases and J lost 6, with 11 bases in between. The length of the CDR3 is 13 residues. CDR3 residues: CASSLLFGNEQFF. In DNA, the CDR3 is TGTGCCAGCAGTCTCCTTTTCGGCAATGAGCAGTTCTTC.

This clonotype has ten or more counts. The V gene is TRBV5-1, the J gene TRBJ1-4; D unclear. Trimming removed 0 bases at V and 8 bases at J, with 11 bases between. The germline CDR1 and CDR2 sequences are SGHRS and YFSETQ. CDR3 size: 14 residues. The CDR3: CASSLEGAWEKLFF. The CDR3 bases are TGCGCCAGCAGCTTGGAGGGCGCGTGGGAAAAACTGTTTTTT.

This rearrangement joins TRBV20-1 to TRBJ2-1; 7 positions match TRBD2. The CDR3 contains 12 residues. V dropped 0 bases and J dropped 9; count of bases not matched to a gene: 2. CDR1 is DFQATT, CDR2 SNEGSKA, per germline (reference sequence). The chain's CDR3 is CSARERESEQFF. In nucleotides, the CDR3 is TGCAGTGCTAGAGAGCGGGAGAGTGAGCAGTTCTTC.

This clonotype has just a few counts. The J gene is TRBJ2-1, the V gene TRBV28, with 8 bases matching TRBD1. The CDR3 contains 16 residues. Losses at the gene ends were 6 bases for V and 2 bases for J; bases not matched to a gene: 9. Germline assignment: CDR1 MDHEN and CDR2 SYDVKM. The CDR3 is CASRLTGVGPYNEQFF. The CDR3 coding sequence is TGTGCCAGCAGATTGACAGGGGTGGGCCCCTACAATGAGCAGTTCTTC. The whole variable domain, remainder taken from reference TRBV28 and TRBJ2-1, is DVKVTQSSRYLVKRTGEKVFLECVQDMDHENMFWYRQDPGLGLRLIYFSYDVKMKEKGDIPEGYSVSREKKERFSLILESASTNQTSMYLCASRLTGVGPYNEQFFGPGTRLTVL.

The chain employs TRBV5-1 and TRBJ2-7; 7 bases are a match to TRBD1. V shed 4 bases, J shed 1 base, and the junction held 11 bases outside the gene matches. CDR3 length equals 16 residues. CDR1 is SGHRS and CDR2 is YFSETQ in the germline V gene. Here the CDR3 DNA reads TGCGCCAGCAGCAGAGCAGGGGGTGGTTCGTCCTACGAGCAGTACTTC. It encodes CASSRAGGGSSYEQYF.

Of note for this clonotype: The junction differs from germline at one of its ends, possibly a read error. V and J are TRBV7-7 and TRBJ2-3; no definite D call. CDR1 SSHAT and CDR2 FNYEAQ come from the germline V gene (reference sequence). The CDR3 consists of 14 residues. CDR3 sequence (DNA): TGTGCTAGCAGCTTGGGCGGAACTCCAGATACGCAGTATTTT. The encoded protein is CASSLGGTPDTQYF.